This TCR beta chain was identified during a study of CD8 T cells in ankylosing spondylitis. CDR3 length: 12 residues. Per germline, CDR1 SGHVS and CDR2 FQNEAQ. V was clipped by 4 bases and J by 7 bases, with 11 bases between them. Whole-study results and caveats: Relatively scarce in peripheral blood, disease-linked clones were CD8+. Within ankylosing spondylitis blood, a TCR beta motif made up of seven or eight highly homologous variants appeared to be characteristic. Prior work had noted some motif variants in reactive arthritis blood and synovial fluid.

This clonotype was found many times. The antigen remains unidentified. As the method for making TCR beta libraries, quantitative 5'-RACE with molecular barcodes was used. Each CDR3 protein gets one entry after TCRdb re-called the 5' RACE reads with MiXCR. The sample records approximately 150,000 distinct CDR3 sequences, 9.8% being singletons. J is TRBJ2-7 and V is TRBV7-8, with unresolved D. Input material: blood, either unsorted or a sorted T cell fraction (not recorded which). This clonotype was sampled from a female donor with ankylosing spondylitis or in good health (not recorded which). CDR3 region: CASSSRAVEQYF. The CDR3 DNA reads TGTGCCAGCAGCTCCCGCGCTGTTGAGCAGTACTTC.